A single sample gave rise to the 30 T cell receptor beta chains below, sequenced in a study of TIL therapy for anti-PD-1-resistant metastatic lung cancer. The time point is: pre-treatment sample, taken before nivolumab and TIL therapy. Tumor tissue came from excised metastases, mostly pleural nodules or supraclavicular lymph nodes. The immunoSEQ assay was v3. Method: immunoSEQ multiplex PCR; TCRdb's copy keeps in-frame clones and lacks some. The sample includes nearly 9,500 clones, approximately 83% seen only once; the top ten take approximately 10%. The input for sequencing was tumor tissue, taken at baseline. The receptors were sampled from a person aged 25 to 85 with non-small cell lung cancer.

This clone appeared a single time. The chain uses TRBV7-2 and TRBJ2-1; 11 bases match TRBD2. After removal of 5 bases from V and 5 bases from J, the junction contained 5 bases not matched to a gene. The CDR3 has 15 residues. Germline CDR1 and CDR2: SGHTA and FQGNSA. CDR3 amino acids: CASSLGLAGNNEQFF. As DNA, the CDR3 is TGTGCCAGCAGCCTAGGACTAGCGGGCAACAATGAGCAGTTCTTC.

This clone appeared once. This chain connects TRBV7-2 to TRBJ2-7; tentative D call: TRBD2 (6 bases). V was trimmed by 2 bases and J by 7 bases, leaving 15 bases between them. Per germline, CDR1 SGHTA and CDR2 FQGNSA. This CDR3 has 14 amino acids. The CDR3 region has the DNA TGTGCCAGCAGCTTATCTAGCGCCTTAGGGGAGCAGTACTTC. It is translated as CASSLSSALGEQYF.

The CDR3 sequence: CAWSGSGNTQYF. The CDR3 DNA follows: TGTGCCTGGAGCGGTAGCGGGAATACGCAGTATTTT. The chain has TRBV30 and TRBJ2-3, with TRBD2 identical over 8 bases. J was trimmed by 7 bases and V by 3 bases; bases with no gene match: 3. This CDR3 is 12 amino acids long. The germline CDR1 and CDR2 sequences are GTSNPN and SVGIG (reference sequence).

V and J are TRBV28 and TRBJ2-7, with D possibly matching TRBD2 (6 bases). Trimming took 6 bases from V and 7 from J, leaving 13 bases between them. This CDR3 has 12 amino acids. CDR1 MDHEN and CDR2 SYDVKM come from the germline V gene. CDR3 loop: CASSRTTREQYF. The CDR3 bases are TGTGCCAGCAGCCGGACTACGCGGGAGCAGTACTTC. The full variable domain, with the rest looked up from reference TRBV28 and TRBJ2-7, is DVKVTQSSRYLVKRTGEKVFLECVQDMDHENMFWYRQDPGLGLRLIYFSYDVKMKEKGDIPEGYSVSREKKERFSLILESASTNQTSMYLCASSRTTREQYFGPGTRLTVT.

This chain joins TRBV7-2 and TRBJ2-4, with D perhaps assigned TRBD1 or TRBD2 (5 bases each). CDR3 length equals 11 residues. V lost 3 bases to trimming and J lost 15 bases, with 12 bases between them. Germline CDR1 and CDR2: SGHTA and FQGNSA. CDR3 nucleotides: TGTGCCAGCAGCTTGGGCCGGGACCCGTACTTC. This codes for CASSLGRDPYF.

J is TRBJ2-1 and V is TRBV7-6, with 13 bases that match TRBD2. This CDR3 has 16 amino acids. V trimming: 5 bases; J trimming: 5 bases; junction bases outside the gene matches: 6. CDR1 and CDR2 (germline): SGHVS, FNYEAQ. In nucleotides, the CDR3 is TGTGCCAGCAGCAAACCGGGACTAGCGGGACACAATGAGCAGTTCTTC. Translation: CASSKPGLAGHNEQFF.

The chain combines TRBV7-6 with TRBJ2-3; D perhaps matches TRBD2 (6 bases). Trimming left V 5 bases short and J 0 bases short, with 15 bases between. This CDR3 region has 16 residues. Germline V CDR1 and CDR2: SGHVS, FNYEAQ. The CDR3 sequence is CASSPRDFSSTDTQYF. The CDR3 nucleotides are TGTGCCAGCAGCCCCCGGGACTTCTCTAGCACAGATACGCAGTATTTT.

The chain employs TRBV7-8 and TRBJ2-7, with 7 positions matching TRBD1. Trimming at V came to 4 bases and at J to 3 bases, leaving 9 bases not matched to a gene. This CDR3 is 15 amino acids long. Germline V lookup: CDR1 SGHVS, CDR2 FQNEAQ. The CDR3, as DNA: TGTGCCAGCAGCTACCGGGACAGCCTACTCTACGAGCAGTACTTC. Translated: CASSYRDSLLYEQYF.

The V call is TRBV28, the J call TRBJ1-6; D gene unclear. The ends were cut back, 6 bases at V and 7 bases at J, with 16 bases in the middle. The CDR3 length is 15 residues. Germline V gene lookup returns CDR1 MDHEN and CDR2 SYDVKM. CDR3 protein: CASSADRLGNSPLHF. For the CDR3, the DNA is TGTGCCAGCAGCGCCGATCGACTGGGAAATTCACCCCTCCACTTT.

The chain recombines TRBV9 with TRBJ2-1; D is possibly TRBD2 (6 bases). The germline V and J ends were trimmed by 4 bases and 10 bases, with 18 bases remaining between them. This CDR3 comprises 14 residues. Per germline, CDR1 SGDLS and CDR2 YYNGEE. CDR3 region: CASSPPTTRGEQFF. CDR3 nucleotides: TGTGCCAGCAGCCCCCCCACGACTAGAGGGGAGCAGTTCTTC. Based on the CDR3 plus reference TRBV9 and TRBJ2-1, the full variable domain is DSGVTQTPKHLITATGQRVTLRCSPRSGDLSVYWYQQSLDQGLQFLIQYYNGEERAKGNILERFSAQQFPDLHSELNLSSLELGDSALYFCASSPPTTRGEQFFGPGTRLTVL.

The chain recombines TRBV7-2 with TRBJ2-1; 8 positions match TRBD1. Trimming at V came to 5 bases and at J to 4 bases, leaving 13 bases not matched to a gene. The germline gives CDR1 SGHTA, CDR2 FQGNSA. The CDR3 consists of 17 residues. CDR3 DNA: TGTGCCAGCAGCCTAAATCCGCAGGGGGCAGGATACAATGAGCAGTTCTTC. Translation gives CASSLNPQGAGYNEQFF.

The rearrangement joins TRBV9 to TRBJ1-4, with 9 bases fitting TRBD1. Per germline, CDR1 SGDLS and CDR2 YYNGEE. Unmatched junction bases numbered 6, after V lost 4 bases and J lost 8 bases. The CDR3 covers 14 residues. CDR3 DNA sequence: TGTGCCAGCAGCCCGACAGGGGGTCAAGAAAAACTGTTTTTT. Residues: CASSPTGGQEKLFF. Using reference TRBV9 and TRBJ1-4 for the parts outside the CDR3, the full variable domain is DSGVTQTPKHLITATGQRVTLRCSPRSGDLSVYWYQQSLDQGLQFLIQYYNGEERAKGNILERFSAQQFPDLHSELNLSSLELGDSALYFCASSPTGGQEKLFFGSGTQLSVL.

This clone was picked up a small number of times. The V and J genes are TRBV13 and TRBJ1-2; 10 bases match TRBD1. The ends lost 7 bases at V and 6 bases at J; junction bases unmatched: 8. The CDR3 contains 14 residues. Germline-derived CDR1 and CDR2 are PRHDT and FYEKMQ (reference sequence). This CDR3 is CASNAGTGVHGYTF. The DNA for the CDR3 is TGTGCCAGCAACGCCGGGACAGGGGTCCATGGCTACACCTTC.

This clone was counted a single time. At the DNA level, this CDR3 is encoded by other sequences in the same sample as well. The CDR3 DNA sequence: TGTGCCAGCTCACCAGGACTAGCGGGGAGCTCCTACGAGCAGTACTTC. Translation: CASSPGLAGSSYEQYF. The J gene is TRBJ2-7, the V gene TRBV18; 12 positions match TRBD2. V shed 2 bases and J 0 bases; nucleotides not matched to a gene: 2. The CDR3 runs 16 residues. Germline CDR1 KGHSH, CDR2 LQKENI.

The CDR3 sequence is CASSLAAGGSYEQYF. CDR3 nucleotide sequence: TGTGCCAGCAGCCTAGCCGCGGGAGGCTCCTACGAGCAGTACTTC. This chain connects TRBV11-2 to TRBJ2-7; 8 bases line up with TRBD2. Per germline, CDR1 SGHAT and CDR2 FQNNGV. V lost 5 bases to trimming and J lost 0 bases; unmatched junction nucleotides: 6. This CDR3 region has 15 residues.

CDR3 protein: CASSYSEGGNEKLFF. CDR3 DNA: TGTGCCAGCAGTTACTCGGAGGGGGGTAATGAAAAACTGTTTTTT. The J gene is TRBJ1-4, the V gene TRBV6-5, with a tentative D call TRBD1 (6 bases). V lost 0 bases to trimming and J lost 4 bases, with 9 bases between them. CDR1 and CDR2 from the germline V gene are MNHEY and SVGAGI. The CDR3 loop spans 15 amino acids.

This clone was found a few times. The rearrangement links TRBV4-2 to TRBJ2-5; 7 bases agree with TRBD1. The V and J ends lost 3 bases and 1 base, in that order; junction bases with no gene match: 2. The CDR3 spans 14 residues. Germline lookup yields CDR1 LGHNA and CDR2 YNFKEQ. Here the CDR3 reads CASSQRGPQETQYF. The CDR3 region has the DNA TGTGCCAGCAGCCAGAGGGGGCCCCAAGAGACCCAGTACTTC.

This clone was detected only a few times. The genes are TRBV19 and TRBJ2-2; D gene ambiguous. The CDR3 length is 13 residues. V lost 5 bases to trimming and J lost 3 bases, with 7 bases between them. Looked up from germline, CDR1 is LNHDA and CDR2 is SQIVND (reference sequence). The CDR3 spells CASSWQHTGELFF. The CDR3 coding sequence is TGTGCCAGTAGTTGGCAGCACACCGGGGAGCTGTTTTTT.

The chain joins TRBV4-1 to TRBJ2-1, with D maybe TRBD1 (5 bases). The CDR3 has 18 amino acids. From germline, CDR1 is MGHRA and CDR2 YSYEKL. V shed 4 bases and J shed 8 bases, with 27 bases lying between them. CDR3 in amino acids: CASSRAPVAVLRGDEQFF. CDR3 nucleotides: TGCGCCAGCAGCCGTGCCCCGGTGGCAGTGCTTAGGGGTGATGAGCAGTTCTTC.

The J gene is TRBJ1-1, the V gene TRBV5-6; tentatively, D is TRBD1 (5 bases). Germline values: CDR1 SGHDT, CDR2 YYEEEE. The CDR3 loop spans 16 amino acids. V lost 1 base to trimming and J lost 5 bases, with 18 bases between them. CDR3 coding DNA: TGTGCCAGCAGCTTGTTCTCGGGCGTCAAGGGGACTGAAGCTTTCTTT. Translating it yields CASSLFSGVKGTEAFF.

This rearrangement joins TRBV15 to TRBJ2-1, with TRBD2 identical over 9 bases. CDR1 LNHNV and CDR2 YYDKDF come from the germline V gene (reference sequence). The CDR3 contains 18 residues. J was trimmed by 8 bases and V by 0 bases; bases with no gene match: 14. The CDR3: CATSRDLIGTSFSDEQFF. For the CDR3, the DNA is TGTGCCACCAGCAGAGATCTTATCGGGACTAGCTTTAGCGATGAGCAGTTCTTC.

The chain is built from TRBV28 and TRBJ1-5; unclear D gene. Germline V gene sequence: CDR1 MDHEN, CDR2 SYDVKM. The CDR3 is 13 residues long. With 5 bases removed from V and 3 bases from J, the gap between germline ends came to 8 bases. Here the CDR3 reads CASSEGNNQPQHF. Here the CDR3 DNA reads TGTGCCAGCAGTGAGGGAAACAATCAGCCCCAGCATTTT. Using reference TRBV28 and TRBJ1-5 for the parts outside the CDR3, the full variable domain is DVKVTQSSRYLVKRTGEKVFLECVQDMDHENMFWYRQDPGLGLRLIYFSYDVKMKEKGDIPEGYSVSREKKERFSLILESASTNQTSMYLCASSEGNNQPQHFGDGTRLSIL.

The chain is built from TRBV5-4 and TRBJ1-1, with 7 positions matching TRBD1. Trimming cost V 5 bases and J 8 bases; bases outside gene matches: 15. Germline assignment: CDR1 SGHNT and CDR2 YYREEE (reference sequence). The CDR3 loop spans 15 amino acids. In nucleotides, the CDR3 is TGTGCCAGCAGTTCAAAGGGGGCTGGGGACGGCGAAGCTTTCTTT. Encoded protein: CASSSKGAGDGEAFF.

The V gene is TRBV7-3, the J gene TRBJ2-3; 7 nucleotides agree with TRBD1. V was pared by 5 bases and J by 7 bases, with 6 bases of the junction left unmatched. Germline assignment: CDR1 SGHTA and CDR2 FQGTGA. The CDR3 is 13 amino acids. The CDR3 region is CASSPGTAYTQYF. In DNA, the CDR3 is TGTGCCAGCAGCCCGGGGACAGCATATACGCAGTATTTT.

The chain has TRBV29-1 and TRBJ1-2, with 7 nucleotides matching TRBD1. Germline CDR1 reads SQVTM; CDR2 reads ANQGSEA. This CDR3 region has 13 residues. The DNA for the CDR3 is TGCAGAGATGACAGGGCCGGGGGTAGCGGCTACACCTTC. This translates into CRDDRAGGSGYTF. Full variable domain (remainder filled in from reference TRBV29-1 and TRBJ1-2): SAVISQKPSRDICQRGTSLTIQCQVDSQVTMMFWYRQQPGQSLTLIATANQGSEATYESGFVIDKFPISRPNLTFSTLTVSNMSPEDSSIYLCRDDRAGGSGYTFGSGTRLTVV.

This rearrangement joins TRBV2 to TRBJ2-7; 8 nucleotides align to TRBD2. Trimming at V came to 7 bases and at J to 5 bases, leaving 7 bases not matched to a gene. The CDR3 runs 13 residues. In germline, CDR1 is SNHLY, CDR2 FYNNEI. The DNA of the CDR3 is TGTGCCAGCACCCAGCGGGGGAGGGACGAGCAGTACTTC. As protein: CASTQRGRDEQYF.

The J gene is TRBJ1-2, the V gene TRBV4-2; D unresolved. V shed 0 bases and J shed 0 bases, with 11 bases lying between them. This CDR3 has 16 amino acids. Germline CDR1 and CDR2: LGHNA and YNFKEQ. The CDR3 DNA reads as TGTGCCAGCAGCCAAGATCGGACGGTTCCTAACTATGGCTACACCTTC. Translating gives CASSQDRTVPNYGYTF.

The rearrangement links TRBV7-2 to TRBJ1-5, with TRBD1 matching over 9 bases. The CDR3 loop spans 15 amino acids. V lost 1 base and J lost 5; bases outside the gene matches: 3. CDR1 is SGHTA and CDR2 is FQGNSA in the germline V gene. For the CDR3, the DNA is TGTGCCAGCAGCTTAGTAGGGACAGGGTATCAGCCCCAGCATTTT. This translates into CASSLVGTGYQPQHF.

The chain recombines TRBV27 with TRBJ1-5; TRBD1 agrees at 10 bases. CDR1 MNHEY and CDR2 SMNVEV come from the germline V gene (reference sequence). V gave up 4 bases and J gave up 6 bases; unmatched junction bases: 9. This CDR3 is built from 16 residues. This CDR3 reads CASSSAGTGASQPQHF. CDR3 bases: TGTGCCAGCAGTTCCGCCGGGACAGGGGCGTCTCAGCCCCAGCATTTT.

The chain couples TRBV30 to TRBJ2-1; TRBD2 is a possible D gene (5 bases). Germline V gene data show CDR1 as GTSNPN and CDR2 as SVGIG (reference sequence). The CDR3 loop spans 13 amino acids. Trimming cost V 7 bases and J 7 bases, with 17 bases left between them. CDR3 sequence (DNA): TGTGCCTTGACCCGAGCGGCAATAAATGAGCAGTTCTTC. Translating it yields CALTRAAINEQFF.